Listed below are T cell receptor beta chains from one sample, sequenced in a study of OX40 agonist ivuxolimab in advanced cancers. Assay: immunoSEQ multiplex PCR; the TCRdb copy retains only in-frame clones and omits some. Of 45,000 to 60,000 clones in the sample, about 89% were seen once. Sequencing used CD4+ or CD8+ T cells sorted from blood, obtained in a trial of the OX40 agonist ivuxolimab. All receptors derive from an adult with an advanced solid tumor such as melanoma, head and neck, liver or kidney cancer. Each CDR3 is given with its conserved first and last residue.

cdr3_aa: CASSRGGTGVAYNSPLHF
j_call: TRBJ1-6
v_call: TRBV7-8

cdr3_aa: CASSLDGTYNTGELFF
j_call: TRBJ2-2
v_call: TRBV7-6

cdr3_aa: CASSITRGRATNEKLFF
j_call: TRBJ1-4
v_call: TRBV7-2

cdr3_aa: CASSEGRSREAFF
j_call: TRBJ1-1
v_call: TRBV6-1

cdr3_aa: CASSKDLWGAQNTGELFF
j_call: TRBJ2-2
v_call: TRBV21-1

cdr3_aa: CASSLGPAGEAFF
j_call: TRBJ1-1
v_call: TRBV7-3

cdr3_aa: CASSPSGSSYNEQFF
j_call: TRBJ2-1
v_call: TRBV7-9

cdr3_aa: CASSVAGTGSDTQYF
j_call: TRBJ2-3
v_call: TRBV9

cdr3_aa: CASSMLTQGAFF
j_call: TRBJ1-1
v_call: TRBV19

cdr3_aa: CASSGPVGGPYNEQFF
j_call: TRBJ2-1
v_call: TRBV5-1

cdr3_aa: CASSLVRSGSTGELFF
j_call: TRBJ2-2
v_call: TRBV7-3

cdr3_aa: CASSLGLAGVASNTQYF
j_call: TRBJ2-3
v_call: TRBV7-6

cdr3_aa: CASSLTGGEQETQYF
j_call: TRBJ2-5
v_call: TRBV7-3

cdr3_aa: CASSLAGSSYEQYF
j_call: TRBJ2-7
v_call: TRBV5-6

cdr3_aa: CASSPTGSVDSPLHF
j_call: TRBJ1-6
v_call: TRBV18

cdr3_aa: CASDPQGRGYEQYF
j_call: TRBJ2-7
v_call: TRBV12-5

cdr3_aa: CASSLATGTQHF
j_call: TRBJ1-5
v_call: TRBV7-8

cdr3_aa: CASSLTGYNEQFF
j_call: TRBJ2-1
v_call: TRBV7-3

cdr3_aa: CASTSPQGAVYGYTF
j_call: TRBJ1-2
v_call: TRBV28

cdr3_aa: CASSVLAGLSSGANVLTF
j_call: TRBJ2-6
v_call: TRBV9

cdr3_aa: CASSQGLSSGYTF
j_call: TRBJ1-2
v_call: TRBV19

cdr3_aa: CASSLTSKDHEQFF
j_call: TRBJ2-1
v_call: TRBV7-7

cdr3_aa: CASSYRETNSDTQYF
j_call: TRBJ2-3
v_call: TRBV27

cdr3_aa: CASSLLGGEQYF
j_call: TRBJ2-7
v_call: TRBV7-9

cdr3_aa: CASSLRQVGKSSYEQYF
j_call: TRBJ2-7
v_call: TRBV7-8

cdr3_aa: CASSPGTGRTDTQYF
j_call: TRBJ2-3
v_call: TRBV6-5

cdr3_aa: CASSLSLAGGFDTQYF
j_call: TRBJ2-3
v_call: TRBV7-2

cdr3_aa: CASSLGDRLQETQYF
j_call: TRBJ2-5
v_call: TRBV5-1

cdr3_aa: CSVDTGALAGPTGELFF
j_call: TRBJ2-2
v_call: TRBV29-1